The present entry profiles one T cell receptor (beta chain) with its context. This sample was taken from a study of T cells in Graves' hyperthyroidism and ophthalmopathy. Germline CDR1 reads SEHNR; CDR2 reads FQNEAQ (reference sequence). Trimming removed 5 bases from V and 5 bases from J; junction bases left unmatched: 11. CDR3 length: 16 amino acids. Using RNA transcripts as the source, TCR beta CDR3 regions were amplified. Initially, a first-round RT-PCR of the TCR CDR3 employed the HTBI primer set. TCRdb itself ran the multiplex PCR reads through MiXCR, one entry per CDR3 protein. The table includes 20,000 to 30,000 distinct CDR3 sequences, around 54% detected once.

This sequence was found in a woman aged 40 to 50 with Graves' hyperthyroidism that later progressed to Graves' ophthalmopathy. The chain has TRBV7-9 and TRBJ2-5, with 10 bases aligning to TRBD1. Sequenced sample: blood. Here the CDR3 DNA reads TGTGCCAGCAGCAGGGGGGGACAGGGGATTTCGGAGACCCAGTACTTC. It translates to CASSRGGQGISETQYF.